Listed here are 6 T cell receptor beta chains from one sample, sequenced in a study of CD8 T cells in Susac syndrome. Random-hexamer reverse transcription was applied to roughly 0.5 to 1 ug RNA. From the immunoSEQ multiplex PCR reads, TCRdb called clonotypes with MiXCR, one entry per CDR3 protein. The sample lists about 190,000 distinct CDR3 sequences, 95% occurring once. The sequencing input was CD8+ T cells from PBMCs. The receptors were sampled from a human donor with Susac syndrome.

This rearrangement joins TRBV5-4 to TRBJ2-1; 11 bases are a match to TRBD2. V was clipped by 0 bases and J by 7 bases; unmatched bases: 3. The CDR3 is 15 amino acids. Germline assignment: CDR1 SGHNT and CDR2 YYREEE (reference sequence). The CDR3 bases are TGTGCCAGCAGCTTGGGGTCTAGCGGGGGGAATGAGCAGTTCTTC. It is translated as CASSLGSSGGNEQFF.

The chain recombines TRBV6-5 with TRBJ2-7; 7 bases line up with TRBD2. The CDR3 loop spans 14 amino acids. J lost 2 bases, V lost 6 bases, and 7 bases had no gene match. CDR1 is MNHEY, CDR2 SVGAGI, per germline. CDR3 region: CASSSPGGPYEQYF. The CDR3, as DNA: TGTGCCAGCAGCTCGCCGGGAGGCCCCTACGAGCAGTACTTC.

V usage is TRBV12-3 or TRBV12-4 and J usage is TRBJ2-7; D is ambiguous. The CDR3 consists of 12 residues. Trimming stripped 2 bases from V and 7 bases from J, with 9 bases between. The CDR3 spells CASSLTASEQYF. The DNA of the CDR3 is TGTGCCAGCAGTTTAACAGCTTCAGAGCAGTACTTC.

The chain combines TRBV25-1 with TRBJ1-1, with D uncertain. Germline-derived CDR1 and CDR2 are MGHDK and SYGVNS. The CDR3 consists of 14 residues. V lost 4 bases to trimming and J lost 6 bases, with 15 bases between them. The CDR3 sequence: CASSVSLSYSEAFF. Written as DNA, the CDR3 is TGTGCCAGCAGTGTATCCCTCTCTTATTCTGAAGCTTTCTTT.

The V call is TRBV6-2 or TRBV6-3, the J call TRBJ2-7; TRBD1 might be the D (5 bases). Trimming cost V 2 bases and J 4 bases, with 9 bases left between them. The CDR3 is 13 residues long. The V gene's germline CDR1 is MNHEY and CDR2 SVGEGT. The CDR3 loop reads CASSYAGNYEQYF. In DNA form, the CDR3 reads TGTGCCAGCAGTTACGCAGGGAATTACGAGCAGTACTTC.

This chain uses TRBV4-1 with TRBJ2-7, with 12 bases identical to TRBD2. Germline V CDR1 and CDR2: MGHRA, YSYEKL. The CDR3 contains 18 residues. V lost 0 bases, J lost 3 bases, and 9 bases stayed unmatched. The CDR3 DNA sequence: TGCGCCAGCAGCCAAGAACCTAGCGGGAGGGGAGCTGTCTACGAGCAGTACTTC. Protein product: CASSQEPSGRGAVYEQYF.